The clone carrying this T cell receptor beta chain was found many times. Its specificity is unknown. This sample is part of a study of Ad26.COV2.S vaccination and SARS-CoV-2 variants. About the research overall: By the intramuscular route, Ad26.COV2.S was given once, or twice 56 days apart. Overall study findings and caveats: Total T cell responses may have been underestimated by the TCR breadth and depth analyses.

Profiled with immunoSEQ multiplex PCR; TCRdb holds only in-frame clones, not every one. The repertoire has some 340,000 clones, around 84% of them found once; the top ten carry more than 1.5%. With 6 bases removed from V and 2 bases from J, the gap between germline ends came to 12 bases. Germline CDR1 MRHNA, CDR2 SNTAGT. This CDR3 has 14 amino acids. Sample treatment: 15 to 20 received Ad26.COV2.S at low or high dose, single or two shots; 5 received placebo; per-sample allocation not given. Vaccine and placebo recipients were sampled on day 63 after the first injection. The individual, an adult aged 18-55 years, was a donor in Boston. Vaccine was an Ad26 vector expressing Wuhan-strain SARS-CoV-2 spike.

The V call is TRBV6-4, the J call TRBJ2-3; TRBD1 is a possible D gene (6 bases). The material sequenced was peripheral blood, taken in a trial of Ad26.COV2.S vaccine versus placebo. The clonotype was recovered from a person between 18 and 59 years old who received the Ad26.COV2.S COVID-19 vaccine or a placebo. CDR3 protein: CASRETGATDTQYF. The CDR3 region has the DNA TGTGCCAGCAGAGAGACAGGAGCCACAGATACGCAGTATTTT.